The present TCR beta chain was sequenced within a study of response to subunit inactivated influenza vaccine. General study findings and limits: A suggestion made by the authors is that each seasonal influenza vaccination recruits few new T cells.

Note on this clonotype: Its specificity is unknown.

TCRdb re-called the RT-PCR reads through MiXCR, storing one row per CDR3 protein. The table has around 540,000 distinct CDR3 sequences, over 9.5% seen once. The CDR3 runs 17 residues. From germline, CDR1 is LGHDT and CDR2 YNNKEL (reference sequence). V shed 5 bases, J shed 7 bases, and the junction held 13 bases outside the gene matches. The sequence was obtained from a man aged 50 to 59 who received an inactivated influenza vaccine. The chain couples TRBV3-1 to TRBJ2-1; TRBD2 matches 11 bases. The sample in question was PBMCs from blood, obtained on the day of vaccination. DNA of the CDR3: TGTGCCAGCAGCGCTCTAGCGGGGGGATTCTTAAATAATGAGCAGTTCTTC. This sequence encodes CASSALAGGFLNNEQFF.